This is a list of T cell receptor beta chains from one sample in a study of blood T cell repertoires in COVID-19. Sequencing was performed with immunoSEQ multiplex PCR; in TCRdb, only in-frame clones are kept and a portion is missing. The table records 200,000 to 300,000 clones, 80% to 90% of them present only once. The sequenced material came from peripheral blood. Receptors were obtained from a man in his 60s with acute or convalescent COVID-19. Both conserved end residues are trimmed from each CDR3. Each record gives: V gene, D gene, CDR3 protein. A D gene is named only where the DNA matches it firmly.

V gene: TRBV21-1; D gene: -; CDR3 protein: ASSPETYSNQPQH
V gene: TRBV27; D gene: TRBD2; CDR3 protein: ASSLLSPGGNTGELF
V gene: TRBV7-8; D gene: TRBD1; CDR3 protein: ASSLRTGPWEQY
V gene: TRBV27; D gene: TRBD1; CDR3 protein: ASSRQGDTEAF
V gene: TRBV9; D gene: TRBD2; CDR3 protein: ASSTGTSGPPGETQY
V gene: TRBV19; D gene: -; CDR3 protein: ASIRTGSTDTQY
V gene: TRBV3-1/TRBV3-2; D gene: -; CDR3 protein: ASSQDLHNSNQPQH
V gene: TRBV4-2; D gene: -; CDR3 protein: ASSQDLAGGDQPQH
V gene: TRBV29-1; D gene: TRBD1; CDR3 protein: SVELPGQGNTEAF
V gene: TRBV5-6; D gene: -; CDR3 protein: ASSWAVSYEQY
V gene: TRBV29-1; D gene: TRBD1; CDR3 protein: SGRVQGAHTGELF
V gene: TRBV28; D gene: -; CDR3 protein: ASSLLPPSGFLYGYT
V gene: TRBV6-4; D gene: -; CDR3 protein: ASSDRANTEAF
V gene: TRBV18; D gene: -; CDR3 protein: ASSPQGTYEQY
V gene: TRBV14; D gene: -; CDR3 protein: ASSRRTITNEQF
V gene: TRBV5-1; D gene: TRBD2; CDR3 protein: ASSLASGGDNEQF
V gene: TRBV27; D gene: -; CDR3 protein: ASSPPRGVQY
V gene: TRBV4-2; D gene: -; CDR3 protein: ASSQDLGAGNTIY
V gene: TRBV6-5; D gene: TRBD2; CDR3 protein: ASSLSGLAVTGELF
V gene: TRBV19; D gene: TRBD1; CDR3 protein: ASGSPGQGAGNTIY
V gene: TRBV7-2; D gene: -; CDR3 protein: ASSLEPVASSRWGTQY
V gene: TRBV27; D gene: TRBD2; CDR3 protein: ASRTLAGFTYEQY
V gene: TRBV4-1; D gene: TRBD1; CDR3 protein: ASSQDPTRGQANTEAF
V gene: TRBV7-9; D gene: -; CDR3 protein: ASSQSRRVNEKLF
V gene: TRBV28; D gene: -; CDR3 protein: ASSSPRGPQSGNEQF
V gene: TRBV30; D gene: -; CDR3 protein: AWSLQVGNQPQH
V gene: TRBV7-3; D gene: TRBD2; CDR3 protein: ASSRSGLVETQY
V gene: TRBV29-1; D gene: TRBD1; CDR3 protein: SGRTGGRETQY
V gene: TRBV7-7; D gene: -; CDR3 protein: ASSLDLGLSGAGGSYEQY
V gene: TRBV4-2; D gene: TRBD1; CDR3 protein: ASSQDEGAIHQPQH
V gene: TRBV6-5; D gene: -; CDR3 protein: ASSPDSDQPQH
V gene: TRBV27; D gene: -; CDR3 protein: ASSSGGGTGTYEQY
V gene: TRBV5-1; D gene: TRBD2; CDR3 protein: ASRRSGGLDEQF
V gene: TRBV19; D gene: TRBD2; CDR3 protein: ASSIGGTTTDTQY
V gene: TRBV9; D gene: -; CDR3 protein: ASSVGAPGGEAF
V gene: TRBV2; D gene: TRBD1; CDR3 protein: ASSEWGTGYNEKLF
V gene: TRBV6-2/TRBV6-3; D gene: -; CDR3 protein: ASSFSLSQYSYEQY
V gene: TRBV28; D gene: TRBD1; CDR3 protein: ASNTGAPPYEQY
V gene: TRBV15; D gene: -; CDR3 protein: ATSVYESSYNEQF
V gene: TRBV6-1; D gene: -; CDR3 protein: ASSERTAAYNEQF
V gene: TRBV20-1; D gene: TRBD2; CDR3 protein: SASPTSGRDLYEQY
V gene: TRBV21-1; D gene: -; CDR3 protein: ASRFRWTEAF
V gene: TRBV5-1; D gene: -; CDR3 protein: ASSSPESADTQY
V gene: TRBV5-4; D gene: TRBD2; CDR3 protein: ASSLASGGFEQF
V gene: TRBV23-1; D gene: TRBD1; CDR3 protein: ASSHNPFTGQGQDEQY
V gene: TRBV19; D gene: TRBD2; CDR3 protein: ASRGALAGVDEQF